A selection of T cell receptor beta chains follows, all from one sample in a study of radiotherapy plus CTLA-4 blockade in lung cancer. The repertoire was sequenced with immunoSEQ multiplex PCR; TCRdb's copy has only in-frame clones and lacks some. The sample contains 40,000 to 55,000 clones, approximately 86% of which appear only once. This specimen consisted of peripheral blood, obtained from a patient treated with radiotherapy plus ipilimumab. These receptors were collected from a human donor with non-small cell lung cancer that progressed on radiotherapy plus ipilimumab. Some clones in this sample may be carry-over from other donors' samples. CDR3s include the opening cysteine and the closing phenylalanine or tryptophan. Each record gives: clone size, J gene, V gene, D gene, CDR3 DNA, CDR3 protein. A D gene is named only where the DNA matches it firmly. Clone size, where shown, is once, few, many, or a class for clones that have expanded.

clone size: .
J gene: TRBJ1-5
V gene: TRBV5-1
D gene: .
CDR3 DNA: TGCGCCAGCAGCTTGGTTGACATCCAGGATCAGCCCCAGCATTTT
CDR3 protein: CASSLVDIQDQPQHF

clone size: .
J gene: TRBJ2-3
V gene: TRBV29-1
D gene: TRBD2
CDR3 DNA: TGCAGCGTTGAGGCCAGCGGGAGCCGCCCAAGCACAGATACGCAGTATTTT
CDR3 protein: CSVEASGSRPSTDTQYF

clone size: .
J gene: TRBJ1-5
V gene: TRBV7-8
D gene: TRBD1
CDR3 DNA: TGTGCCAGCAGCTTTCAAGGACAGGGGAATCAGCCCCAGCATTTT
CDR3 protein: CASSFQGQGNQPQHF

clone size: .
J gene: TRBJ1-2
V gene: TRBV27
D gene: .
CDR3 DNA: TGTGCCAGCAAACAAGGTCTAGGGGGTTCAAGAGGAGGCTACACCTTC
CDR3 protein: CASKQGLGGSRGGYTF

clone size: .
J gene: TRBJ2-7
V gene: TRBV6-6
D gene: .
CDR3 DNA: TGTGCCAGCAGTGGCCTTTACTACGAGCAGTACTTC
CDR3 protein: CASSGLYYEQYF

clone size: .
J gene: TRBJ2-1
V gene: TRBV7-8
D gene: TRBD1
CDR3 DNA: TGTGCCAGCAGTCAGGGGGACAGGGGGCTTTGGGACAATGAGCAGTTCTTC
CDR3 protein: CASSQGDRGLWDNEQFF

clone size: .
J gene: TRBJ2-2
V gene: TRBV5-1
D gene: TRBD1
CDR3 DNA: TGCGCCAGCATACAGGGGGCCGATCCGGCCGGGGAGCTGTTTTTT
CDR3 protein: CASIQGADPAGELFF

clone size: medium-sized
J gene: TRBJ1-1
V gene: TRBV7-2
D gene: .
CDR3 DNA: TGTGCCAGCAGCTTGCAGGGTAGGTCGGCTTTCTTT
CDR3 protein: CASSLQGRSAFF

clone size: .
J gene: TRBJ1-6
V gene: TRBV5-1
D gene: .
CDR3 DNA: TGCGCCAGCAGCCAACAGGGCGCGTATAATTCACCCCTCCACTTT
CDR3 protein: CASSQQGAYNSPLHF

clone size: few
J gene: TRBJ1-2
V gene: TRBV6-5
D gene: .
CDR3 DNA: TGTGCCAGCAGTTACGGCAGCAGGGAAGGTGGCTACACCTTC
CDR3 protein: CASSYGSREGGYTF

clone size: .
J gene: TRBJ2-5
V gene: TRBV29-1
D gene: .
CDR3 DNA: TGCAGCGTTACGGTGCAAGAGACCCAGTACTTC
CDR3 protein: CSVTVQETQYF

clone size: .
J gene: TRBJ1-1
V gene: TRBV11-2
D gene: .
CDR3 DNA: TGTGCCAGCAGCTTAAGCCGGTACAGGTACACTGAAGCTTTCTTT
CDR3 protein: CASSLSRYRYTEAFF

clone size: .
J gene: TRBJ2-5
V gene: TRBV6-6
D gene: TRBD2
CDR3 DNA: TGTGCCAGCACCTACCTCCGGACTAGCGGGATTGAGACCCAGTACTTC
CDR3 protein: CASTYLRTSGIETQYF

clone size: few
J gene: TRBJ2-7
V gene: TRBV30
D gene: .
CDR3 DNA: TGTGCCTGGATGGGAGCAGAACGCTCCTACGAGCAGTACTTC
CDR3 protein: CAWMGAERSYEQYF

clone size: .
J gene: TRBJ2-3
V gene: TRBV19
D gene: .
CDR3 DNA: TGTGCCAGTAGTATAGAGGGTACGGGTACGCAGTATTTT
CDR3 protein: CASSIEGTGTQYF

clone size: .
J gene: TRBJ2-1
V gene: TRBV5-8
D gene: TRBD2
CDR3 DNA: TGTGCCAGCAGCTTCGAGCGGGGGGCTTACAATGAGCAGTTCTTC
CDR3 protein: CASSFERGAYNEQFF

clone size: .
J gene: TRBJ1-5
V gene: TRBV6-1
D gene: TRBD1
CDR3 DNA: TGTGCCAGCAGTCTGACAGGGGGCGTCCAGCCCCAGCATTTT
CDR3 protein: CASSLTGGVQPQHF

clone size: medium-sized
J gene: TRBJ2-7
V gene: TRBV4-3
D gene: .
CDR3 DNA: TGCGCCAGCAGCCAAGCAGGGGACGAGCAGTACTTC
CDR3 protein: CASSQAGDEQYF

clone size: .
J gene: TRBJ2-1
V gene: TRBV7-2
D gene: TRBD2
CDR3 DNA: TGTGCCAGCAGCTCCGGGACTAGAGCCTACAATGAGCAGTTCTTC
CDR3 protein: CASSSGTRAYNEQFF

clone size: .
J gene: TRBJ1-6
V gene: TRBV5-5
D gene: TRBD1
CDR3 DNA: TGTGCCAGCAAGGGACAGTATAATTCACCCCTCCACTTT
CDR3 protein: CASKGQYNSPLHF

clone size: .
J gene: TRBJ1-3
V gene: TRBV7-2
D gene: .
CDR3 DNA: TGTGCCAGCAGCCCCGTGAGAGGGGGAGTCTCTGGAAACACCATATATTTT
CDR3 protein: CASSPVRGGVSGNTIYF

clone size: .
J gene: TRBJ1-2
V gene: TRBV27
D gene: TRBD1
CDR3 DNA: TGTGCCAGCAGCGGGACAGCTCGTGGACTCGGCTACACCTTC
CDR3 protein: CASSGTARGLGYTF

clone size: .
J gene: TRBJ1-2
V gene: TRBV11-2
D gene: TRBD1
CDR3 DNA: TGTGCCAGCAGCTTAGATACGGGGACAGGGAGGTATGGCTACACCTTC
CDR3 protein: CASSLDTGTGRYGYTF

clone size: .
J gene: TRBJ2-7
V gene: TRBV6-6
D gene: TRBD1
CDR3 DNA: TGTGCCAGCAGTTACAGGCAGGGGGTCGAGCAGTACTTC
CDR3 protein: CASSYRQGVEQYF

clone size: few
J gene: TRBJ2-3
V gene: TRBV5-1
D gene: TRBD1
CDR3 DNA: TGCGCCAGCAGCTTGTACGGGACAGGGGAAGATACGCAGTATTTT
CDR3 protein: CASSLYGTGEDTQYF

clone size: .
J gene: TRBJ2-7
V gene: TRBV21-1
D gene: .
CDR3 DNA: TGTGCCAGCAGCAACCGTCATTCTCTAGCGGGAAACGAGCAGTACTTC
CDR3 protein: CASSNRHSLAGNEQYF

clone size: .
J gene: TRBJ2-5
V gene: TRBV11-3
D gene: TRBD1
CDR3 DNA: TGTGCCAGCAGCCGGACAGGGTGGGAAGAGACCCAGTACTTC
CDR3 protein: CASSRTGWEETQYF

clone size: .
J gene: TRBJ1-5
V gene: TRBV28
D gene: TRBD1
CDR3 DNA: TGTGCCAGCACCCTGGGACAGGGTAATCAGCCCCAGCATTTT
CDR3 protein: CASTLGQGNQPQHF

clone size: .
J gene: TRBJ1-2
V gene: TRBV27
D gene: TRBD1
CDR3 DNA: TGTGCCAGCAGTTTATTCGCCAGGGGGCCCCCAGGGGGCTACACCTTC
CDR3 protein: CASSLFARGPPGGYTF

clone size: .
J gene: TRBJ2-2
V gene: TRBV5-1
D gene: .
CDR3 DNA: TGCGCCAGCAGCTTGGCCTTACAGGGAAACGGGGACACCGGGGAGCTGTTTTTT
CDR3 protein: CASSLALQGNGDTGELFF

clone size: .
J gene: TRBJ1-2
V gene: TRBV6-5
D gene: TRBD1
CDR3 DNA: TGTGCCAGCAGTCCGATCGGACAGGGGAGGTATGGCTACACCTTC
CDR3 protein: CASSPIGQGRYGYTF

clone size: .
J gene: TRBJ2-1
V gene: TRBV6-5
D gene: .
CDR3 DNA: TGTGCCAGCAGTTTCCCAGGGGCTGAGCAGTTCTTC
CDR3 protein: CASSFPGAEQFF

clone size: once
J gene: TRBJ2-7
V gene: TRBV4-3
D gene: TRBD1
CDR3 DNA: TGCGCCAGCAGCGAATCCGGGACAGGGGCCCCCTACGAGCAGTACTTC
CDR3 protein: CASSESGTGAPYEQYF

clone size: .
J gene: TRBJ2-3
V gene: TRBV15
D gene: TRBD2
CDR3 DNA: TGTGCCACCCGGGAGGGGTACAGCACAGATACGCAGTATTTT
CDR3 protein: CATREGYSTDTQYF

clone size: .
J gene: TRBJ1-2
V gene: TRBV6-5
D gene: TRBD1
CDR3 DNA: TGTGCCAGCAGTTACTCCAAAACAGGGGTATATGGCTACACCTTC
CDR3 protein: CASSYSKTGVYGYTF